The 9 T cell receptor beta chains in this list originate from one sample, sequenced in a study of regulatory T cells in long-lasting Graves disease. The time point: newly diagnosed GD, antithyroid drugs for less than 3 months. PBMCs were the source of the RNA used for TCR sequencing. Construction of TCR beta libraries relied on iRepertoire HTBI primers and on Arm-PCR targeting CDR3 regions. MiXCR, run by TCRdb on the multiplex PCR reads, gives a single entry per CDR3 protein. The table has fewer than 650,000 distinct CDR3 sequences, 15% to 20% seen once. Separately, the same data were catalogued under a study of T cells in Graves' hyperthyroidism and ophthalmopathy.

The input for sequencing was peripheral blood mononuclear cells (PBMCs), taken at new diagnosis, from a patient treated with antithyroid drugs. These receptors all stem from a young man with Graves disease.

The genes are TRBV7-9 and TRBJ1-5; D remains unclear. The CDR3 sequence is 14 residues long. Germline V gene data show CDR1 as SEHNR and CDR2 as FQNEAQ (reference sequence). The V and J ends lost 5 bases and 6 bases respectively, with 14 bases between them. CDR3: CASSVLGESQPQHF. DNA for the CDR3: TGTGCCAGCAGCGTTTTGGGTGAGTCTCAGCCCCAGCATTTT.

There are a few counts of this clonotype. The chain uses TRBV7-9 and TRBJ1-1; D possibly corresponds to TRBD1 (5 bases). The length of the CDR3 is 13 residues. Trimming left V 1 base short and J 6 bases short, with 9 bases between. Germline V CDR1 and CDR2: SEHNR, FQNEAQ (reference sequence). Here the CDR3 DNA reads TGTGCCAGCAGCTTAGGCGGGGCCCCTGAAGCTTTCTTT. Encoded protein: CASSLGGAPEAFF. The full variable domain, with the rest looked up from reference TRBV7-9 and TRBJ1-1, is DTGVSQNPRHKITKRGQNVTFRCDPISEHNRLYWYRQTLGQGPEFLTYFQNEAQLEKSRLLSDRFSAERPKGSFSTLEIQRTEQGDSAMYLCASSLGGAPEAFFGQGTRLTVV.

At least ten counts were recorded for this clonotype. The chain has TRBV3-1 and TRBJ2-5; a weak D match, TRBD2 (6 bases). Germline V CDR1 and CDR2: LGHDT, YNNKEL (reference sequence). Trimming removed 0 bases from V and 2 bases from J, with 10 bases in between. CDR3 size: 15 residues. Written as DNA, the CDR3 is TGTGCCAGCAGCCAAGATCCCGGGGGTCAAGAGACCCAGTACTTC. Amino acid sequence: CASSQDPGGQETQYF.

Only a few counts were recorded for this clonotype. The chain links TRBV12-3 or TRBV12-4 to TRBJ2-7; 11 bases agree with TRBD1. V lost 3 bases, J lost 6 bases, and 10 bases stayed unmatched. The CDR3 length is 16 residues. The CDR3 loop reads CASSFWRGQGAIEQYF. The CDR3, as DNA: TGTGCCAGCAGTTTCTGGAGAGGACAGGGGGCAATCGAGCAGTACTTC.

This clonotype was seen ten or more times. This chain uses TRBV20-1 with TRBJ2-7; D gene unclear. The CDR3 consists of 13 residues. V was trimmed by 5 bases and J by 4 bases, leaving 15 bases between them. The germline V gene encodes CDR1 DFQATT and CDR2 SNEGSKA (reference sequence). CDR3 sequence reads: CSAPRPHLYEQYF. The CDR3 coding sequence is TGCAGTGCTCCCCGGCCACACCTGTACGAGCAGTACTTC.

This clonotype has at least ten counts. The rearrangement uses TRBV11-2 and TRBJ2-3, with D possibly matching TRBD2 (6 bases). V lost 5 bases to trimming and J lost 1 base, with 22 bases between them. CDR1 and CDR2 from the germline V gene are SGHAT and FQNNGV. The CDR3 spans 18 residues. CDR3 nucleotides: TGTGCCAGCAGCCATACTGCGGACTATGATGTGGGCACAGATACGCAGTATTTT. This gives the protein CASSHTADYDVGTDTQYF.

A remark on this clonotype: A far larger clone is one nucleotide away, so this likely arose from a read error. Lacking the conserved final phenylalanine or tryptophan, this CDR3 likely reflects a read error. The chain has TRBV6-5 and TRBJ1-1; unclear D gene. Trimming shortened V by 0 bases and J by 0 bases, and 5 bases separated the two germline ends. The germline gives CDR1 MNHEY, CDR2 SVGAGI. The length of the CDR3 is 14 residues. The CDR3 DNA sequence: TGTGCCAGCAGTTACTCCGGGGTGAACACTGAAGCTTTCTTG. This codes for CASSYSGVNTEAFL.

This clonotype has only a few counts. This CDR3 is CASSLGLAANTGELFF. The CDR3 bases are TGTGCCAGCAGCTTAGGACTAGCAGCAAACACCGGGGAGCTGTTTTTT. V is TRBV7-2 and J is TRBJ2-2, with TRBD2 identical over 7 bases. CDR3 length: 16 residues. Germline assignment: CDR1 SGHTA and CDR2 FQGNSA. Trimming cost V 1 base and J 2 bases; bases outside gene matches: 4.

This clonotype was counted ten times or more. V is TRBV7-9 and J is TRBJ1-2; weak D call: TRBD1 (5 bases). V lost 6 bases, J lost 1 base, and 12 bases lay in between. The CDR3 is made up of 14 amino acids. CDR1 SEHNR and CDR2 FQNEAQ come from the germline V gene (reference sequence). DNA of the CDR3: TGTGCCAGCAGTCGCCCCCAGGGTAACTATGGCTACACCTTC. Encoded protein: CASSRPQGNYGYTF.